Included here is one T cell receptor (beta chain) sequence, with context. Its target is not known. J gave up 2 bases and V 2 bases, and 7 bases lay outside the gene matches. Germline V gene lookup returns CDR1 SEHNR and CDR2 FQNEAQ (reference sequence). The CDR3 length is 18 residues. Assay used: immunoSEQ multiplex PCR; TCRdb lists only in-frame clones, some missing. Altogether 15,000 or so clones are present, 70% to 85% being singletons, with the ten largest covering 3.9%. These data come from a study of graft-versus-host responses after intestinal transplantation. Study-level background: In this cohort, recipients had multivisceral, liver-intestinal, or isolated intestinal transplants. Induction using anti-thymocyte globulin, followed by tacrolimus and steroids for about 3 years, was given to all recipients. Study-wide findings and caveats: Levels of circulating GvH clones at their peak were associated with early post-transplant HvG declines.

The authors processed graft tissue to release intraepithelial and lamina propria lymphocytes. The receptor was isolated from a human patient who received an intestinal transplant, so some T cells may come from the graft donor. J is TRBJ2-2 and V is TRBV7-9, with TRBD2 identical over 11 bases. The sequences come from ileum tissue, collected 26 to 27 days after intestinal transplant. The CDR3 sequence is CASSLRRLAGGNTGELFF. CDR3 coding DNA: TGTGCCAGCAGCTTACGCCGGCTAGCGGGAGGAAACACCGGGGAGCTGTTTTTT.